These T cell receptor beta chains were read from a single sample in a study of CD8 T cells in ankylosing spondylitis. TCRdb processed the 5' RACE reads anew with MiXCR; each CDR3 protein has one entry. The sample includes about 130,000 distinct CDR3 sequences, 6% to 8.5% of them seen just once. Sample: blood, either unsorted or a sorted T cell fraction (not recorded which). The receptors were gathered from a male donor with ankylosing spondylitis or in good health (not recorded which). The CDR3 runs from the conserved cysteine through the conserved F or W. D genes are given only for firm matches. Size is omitted from some rows. Given values are once, few, many or a class for expanded clones.

v_call: TRBV12-3/TRBV12-4
clone_size: many
j_call: TRBJ2-5
d_call: TRBD2
cdr3_aa: CASSPRTSGRETQYF
cdr3_nt: TGTGCCAGCAGTCCCAGGACTAGCGGAAGAGAGACCCAGTACTTC

v_call: TRBV4-3
clone_size: many
j_call: TRBJ2-7
d_call: TRBD1
cdr3_aa: CASSQGKGGFDEQYF
cdr3_nt: TGCGCCAGCAGCCAAGGAAAAGGGGGCTTCGACGAGCAGTACTTC

v_call: TRBV5-1
clone_size: many
j_call: TRBJ2-1
d_call: TRBD2
cdr3_aa: CASSRAGLAGYNEQFF
cdr3_nt: TGCGCCAGCAGCCGAGCCGGGCTAGCGGGGTACAATGAGCAGTTCTTC

v_call: TRBV19
clone_size: many
j_call: TRBJ2-7
d_call: -
cdr3_aa: CASSSGTPQYEQYF
cdr3_nt: TGTGCCAGTAGTTCCGGGACCCCACAGTACGAGCAGTACTTC

v_call: TRBV12-3/TRBV12-4
clone_size: many
j_call: TRBJ2-5
d_call: -
cdr3_aa: CASSLTKRETQYF
cdr3_nt: TGTGCCAGCAGTTTGACCAAAAGGGAGACCCAGTACTTC

v_call: TRBV20-1
clone_size: many
j_call: TRBJ2-1
d_call: TRBD2
cdr3_aa: CSASPSGLEDEQFF
cdr3_nt: TGCAGTGCTAGCCCTTCGGGACTAGAAGATGAGCAGTTCTTC

v_call: TRBV7-6
clone_size: many
j_call: TRBJ2-5
d_call: -
cdr3_aa: CASSQIHPGLLTQGAETQYF
cdr3_nt: TGTGCCAGCAGCCAGATCCACCCGGGACTCCTAACTCAAGGGGCAGAGACCCAGTACTTC

v_call: TRBV15
clone_size: many
j_call: TRBJ2-7
d_call: -
cdr3_aa: CATSRDPRGVRNF
cdr3_nt: TGTGCCACCAGCAGAGATCCTCGCGGGGTTAGGAACTTC

v_call: TRBV14
clone_size: many
j_call: TRBJ2-5
d_call: -
cdr3_aa: CASSQAGNSETQYF
cdr3_nt: TGTGCCAGCAGCCAAGCAGGCAACTCGGAGACCCAGTACTTC

v_call: TRBV5-1
clone_size: many
j_call: TRBJ1-2
d_call: TRBD1
cdr3_aa: CASSLSTRGTYGYTF
cdr3_nt: TGCGCCAGCAGCTTAAGTACCAGGGGGACCTATGGCTACACCTTC

v_call: TRBV28
clone_size: many
j_call: TRBJ2-4
d_call: -
cdr3_aa: CASSFGRLAKNIQYF
cdr3_nt: TGTGCCAGCAGTTTCGGGAGACTAGCCAAAAACATTCAGTACTTC

v_call: TRBV12-3/TRBV12-4
clone_size: -
j_call: TRBJ1-1
d_call: TRBD1
cdr3_aa: CASSSPLGQGNTEAFF
cdr3_nt: TGTGCCAGCAGTTCCCCACTGGGACAGGGGAACACTGAAGCTTTCTTT

v_call: TRBV7-2
clone_size: many
j_call: TRBJ1-5
d_call: TRBD1
cdr3_aa: CASSARDRGDNQPQHF
cdr3_nt: TGTGCCAGCAGCGCTCGGGACAGGGGGGACAATCAGCCCCAGCATTTT

v_call: TRBV5-8
clone_size: many
j_call: TRBJ2-7
d_call: -
cdr3_aa: CASSPRIREQYF
cdr3_nt: TGTGCCAGCAGCCCCAGGATCCGCGAGCAGTACTTC

v_call: TRBV29-1
clone_size: many
j_call: TRBJ1-2
d_call: -
cdr3_aa: CSVVRENYGYTF
cdr3_nt: TGCAGCGTTGTTCGGGAGAACTATGGCTACACCTTC

v_call: TRBV7-2
clone_size: many
j_call: TRBJ2-7
d_call: -
cdr3_aa: CASSLSEAYEQYF
cdr3_nt: TGTGCCAGCAGCTTATCGGAAGCCTACGAGCAGTACTTC

v_call: TRBV20-1
clone_size: many
j_call: TRBJ1-5
d_call: -
cdr3_aa: CSARGLGPQHF
cdr3_nt: TGCAGTGCTAGAGGCCTCGGGCCCCAGCATTTT

v_call: TRBV7-9
clone_size: many
j_call: TRBJ2-2
d_call: -
cdr3_aa: CASSYPPTGELFF
cdr3_nt: TGTGCCAGCAGCTACCCCCCTACCGGGGAGCTGTTTTTT

v_call: TRBV29-1
clone_size: many
j_call: TRBJ2-7
d_call: -
cdr3_aa: CSVYGPTQVQYF
cdr3_nt: TGCAGCGTTTACGGGCCTACCCAGGTTCAGTACTTC

v_call: TRBV19
clone_size: many
j_call: TRBJ1-2
d_call: -
cdr3_aa: CASTPGANYGYTF
cdr3_nt: TGTGCCAGTACCCCAGGGGCTAACTATGGCTACACCTTC

v_call: TRBV5-1
clone_size: many
j_call: TRBJ2-7
d_call: -
cdr3_aa: CASAGESYEQYF
cdr3_nt: TGCGCCAGCGCAGGGGAATCCTACGAGCAGTACTTC

v_call: TRBV20-1
clone_size: many
j_call: TRBJ2-4
d_call: TRBD2
cdr3_aa: CSAPGTSGRENIQYF
cdr3_nt: TGCAGTGCCCCCGGCACTAGCGGGAGGGAAAACATTCAGTACTTC

v_call: TRBV12-5
clone_size: many
j_call: TRBJ2-2
d_call: -
cdr3_aa: CASGSFLGSGELFF
cdr3_nt: TGTGCTAGTGGTTCCTTCTTGGGCTCCGGGGAGCTGTTTTTT

v_call: TRBV5-1
clone_size: many
j_call: TRBJ1-6
d_call: -
cdr3_aa: CASSGTDNSPLHF
cdr3_nt: TGCGCCAGCAGCGGAACAGATAATTCACCCCTCCACTTT

v_call: TRBV7-9
clone_size: many
j_call: TRBJ1-2
d_call: -
cdr3_aa: CASSSQPNGYTF
cdr3_nt: TGTGCCAGCAGCTCGCAACCCAATGGCTACACCTTC

v_call: TRBV20-1
clone_size: many
j_call: TRBJ1-5
d_call: -
cdr3_aa: CSGALEGSQPQHF
cdr3_nt: TGCAGTGGAGCGCTCGAGGGATCTCAGCCCCAGCATTTT

v_call: TRBV20-1
clone_size: many
j_call: TRBJ2-7
d_call: -
cdr3_aa: CSARQGIDEQYF
cdr3_nt: TGCAGTGCTAGACAGGGGATCGACGAGCAGTACTTC

v_call: TRBV20-1
clone_size: -
j_call: TRBJ2-7
d_call: TRBD1
cdr3_aa: CSARLGTGTYEQYF
cdr3_nt: TGCAGTGCTAGACTCGGGACAGGGACTTACGAGCAGTACTTC

v_call: TRBV5-1
clone_size: many
j_call: TRBJ2-2
d_call: -
cdr3_aa: CASSSEANTGELFF
cdr3_nt: TGCGCCAGCAGCTCCGAAGCGAACACCGGGGAGCTGTTTTTT

v_call: TRBV30
clone_size: many
j_call: TRBJ2-7
d_call: -
cdr3_aa: CAWKGVSPYEQYF
cdr3_nt: TGTGCCTGGAAAGGGGTATCGCCCTACGAGCAGTACTTC

v_call: TRBV20-1
clone_size: many
j_call: TRBJ2-3
d_call: TRBD1
cdr3_aa: CSASSGTGVTDTQYF
cdr3_nt: TGCAGTGCGAGCTCCGGGACAGGGGTCACAGATACGCAGTATTTT

v_call: TRBV5-1
clone_size: many
j_call: TRBJ2-7
d_call: -
cdr3_aa: CASTPGPSSYEQYF
cdr3_nt: TGCGCCAGCACCCCGGGACCGAGCTCCTACGAGCAGTACTTC

v_call: TRBV4-3
clone_size: many
j_call: TRBJ2-2
d_call: TRBD1
cdr3_aa: CASSQELTGGANTGELFF
cdr3_nt: TGCGCCAGCAGCCAAGAACTTACAGGGGGCGCAAACACCGGGGAGCTGTTTTTT

v_call: TRBV6-6
clone_size: many
j_call: TRBJ2-5
d_call: TRBD2
cdr3_aa: CASIGAGVETQYF
cdr3_nt: TGTGCCAGCATCGGGGCGGGGGTTGAGACCCAGTACTTC

v_call: TRBV5-5
clone_size: many
j_call: TRBJ2-5
d_call: TRBD1
cdr3_aa: CASSWRTGGMAETQYF
cdr3_nt: TGTGCCAGCAGCTGGAGGACAGGGGGAATGGCAGAGACCCAGTACTTC

v_call: TRBV20-1
clone_size: many
j_call: TRBJ2-6
d_call: -
cdr3_aa: CSASARHPSGHHVQKASGANVLTF
cdr3_nt: TGCAGTGCTAGTGCAAGACATCCGTCGGGACACCACGTGCAGAAAGCCTCTGGGGCCAACGTCCTGACTTTC

v_call: TRBV7-2
clone_size: many
j_call: TRBJ2-7
d_call: -
cdr3_aa: CASSTRQSYEQYF
cdr3_nt: TGTGCCAGCAGCACGAGACAAAGCTACGAGCAGTACTTC

v_call: TRBV5-1
clone_size: many
j_call: TRBJ1-6
d_call: -
cdr3_aa: CASSLMGDWNSPLHF
cdr3_nt: TGCGCCAGCAGCTTGATGGGGGACTGGAATTCACCCCTCCACTTT

v_call: TRBV2
clone_size: -
j_call: TRBJ2-3
d_call: -
cdr3_aa: CASRKGPGTDTQYF
cdr3_nt: TGTGCCAGCAGGAAGGGACCCGGGACAGATACGCAGTATTTT

v_call: TRBV12-3/TRBV12-4
clone_size: many
j_call: TRBJ1-6
d_call: -
cdr3_aa: CASSSMGSPLHF
cdr3_nt: TGTGCCAGCAGTTCCATGGGTTCACCCCTCCACTTT

v_call: TRBV20-1
clone_size: many
j_call: TRBJ2-2
d_call: -
cdr3_aa: CSARDPRGAKDTGELFF
cdr3_nt: TGCAGTGCTAGAGATCCCCGGGGGGCGAAGGACACCGGGGAGCTGTTTTTT

v_call: TRBV5-1
clone_size: many
j_call: TRBJ2-5
d_call: -
cdr3_aa: CASSLDGQETQYF
cdr3_nt: TGCGCCAGCAGCTTGGATGGACAAGAGACCCAGTACTTC

v_call: TRBV7-7
clone_size: many
j_call: TRBJ2-1
d_call: TRBD2
cdr3_aa: CASSPTGLAGNEQFF
cdr3_nt: TGTGCCAGCAGCCCGACGGGACTAGCGGGCAATGAGCAGTTCTTC

v_call: TRBV27
clone_size: many
j_call: TRBJ1-4
d_call: TRBD1
cdr3_aa: CASSSTLQGNYEKLFF
cdr3_nt: TGTGCCAGCAGTTCAACCTTACAGGGGAATTATGAAAAACTGTTTTTT

v_call: TRBV5-1
clone_size: many
j_call: TRBJ1-5
d_call: TRBD1
cdr3_aa: CASEEGAGNHQPQHF
cdr3_nt: TGCGCCAGCGAGGAGGGGGCTGGAAACCATCAGCCCCAGCATTTT

v_call: TRBV20-1
clone_size: many
j_call: TRBJ2-2
d_call: -
cdr3_aa: CSARVSVTGELFF
cdr3_nt: TGCAGTGCTAGAGTTTCTGTCACCGGGGAGCTGTTTTTT

v_call: TRBV7-2
clone_size: few
j_call: TRBJ1-1
d_call: TRBD1
cdr3_aa: CASSPTGTNTEAFF
cdr3_nt: TGTGCCAGCAGCCCGACAGGGACGAACACTGAAGCTTTCTTT

v_call: TRBV5-1
clone_size: many
j_call: TRBJ2-3
d_call: -
cdr3_aa: CASSLGTENTDTQYF
cdr3_nt: TGCGCCAGCAGCTTGGGGACGGAAAACACAGATACGCAGTATTTT

v_call: TRBV7-9
clone_size: many
j_call: TRBJ2-5
d_call: -
cdr3_aa: CASSRTGQETQYF
cdr3_nt: TGTGCCAGCAGCCGCACAGGTCAAGAGACCCAGTACTTC

v_call: TRBV5-1
clone_size: many
j_call: TRBJ2-7
d_call: -
cdr3_aa: CASSFLRVSYEQYF
cdr3_nt: TGCGCCAGCAGCTTCTTGCGGGTCTCCTACGAGCAGTACTTC